This section outlines one T cell receptor beta chain sequence together with its context. Its antigen is not identified. Sampled while nominally healthy, donors likely had unrecorded immune exposures. V lost 4 bases and J 2 bases, leaving 16 bases between the germline ends. Germline CDR1 and CDR2: SGHRS and YFSETQ. This CDR3 spans 16 amino acids. This sample was included in a study of cytomegalovirus exposure and HLA in healthy donors. Findings of the study overall: No immune exposure information besides CMV serostatus was available.

With 60 Vbeta and 13 Jbeta primers, the PCR was carried out. Here immunoSEQ multiplex PCR was the method, and the copy in TCRdb shows in-frame clones only, minus some. The sample shows 90,000 to 140,000 clones, roughly three quarters of them seen only once. The chain couples TRBV5-1 to TRBJ1-3, with a possible D match to TRBD1 (6 bases). The sample taken for sequencing was PBMCs. This receptor was obtained from a male donor in good health and CMV-seronegative. CDR3 nucleotide sequence: TGCGCCAGCAGCCCTGCGGCAGGGGCGGCTGGAAACACCATATATTTT. It codes for CASSPAAGAAGNTIYF. Looking up the rest from reference TRBV5-1 and TRBJ1-3 gives the full variable domain: KAGVTQTPRYLIKTRGQQVTLSCSPISGHRSVSWYQQTPGQGLQFLFEYFSETQRNKGNFPGRFSGRQFSNSRSEMNVSTLELGDSALYLCASSPAAGAAGNTIYFGEGSWLTVV.